A single sample gave rise to the 13 T cell receptor beta chains below, sequenced in a study of blood T cell repertoires in COVID-19 (TCRdb year 2020). Library preparation employed the immunoSEQ multiplex PCR assay. In its TCRdb copy, this immuneACCESS table keeps in-frame sequences only and misses some clones. Where compared with another copy, unresolved V genes explain less than half of these, and the others have no known cause. The sample table lists around 310,000 clones, about nine tenths of them with a count of one. The leading ten clones occupy roughly a tenth of the sample. Sequencing used PBMCs or T cells enriched from blood (not recorded which). These receptor sequences come from a woman in her 30s who had recovered from COVID-19.

The V and J genes are TRBV12-2 and TRBJ2-7; the D call TRBD2 from the table was never checked on the DNA. TRBV12-2 is a pseudogene segment. CDR3 length: 14 amino acids. CDR3 residues: CASRLGGLASEQYF. The CDR3, as DNA: TGTGCAAGTCGCTTAGGGGGACTAGCGAGTGAGCAGTACTTC.

The V and J genes are TRBV15 and TRBJ2-2; 12 nucleotides agree with TRBD2. Trimming removed 1 base from V and 5 bases from J; junction bases left unmatched: 2. The CDR3 runs to 16 residues. The germline CDR1 and CDR2 sequences are LNHNV and YYDKDF (reference sequence). The CDR3 protein is CATSRGTSGITGELFF. In DNA, the CDR3 is TGTGCCACCAGCAGAGGGACTAGCGGGATTACCGGGGAGCTGTTTTTT. The full variable domain, its missing parts supplied by reference TRBV15 and TRBJ2-2, is DAMVIQNPRYQVTQFGKPVTLSCSQTLNHNVMYWYQQKSSQAPKLLFHYYDKDFNNEADTPDNFQSRRPNTSFCFLDIRSPGLGDTAMYLCATSRGTSGITGELFFGEGSRLTVL.

This sequence joins TRBV11-3 and TRBJ1-1, with D unclear. Germline assignment: CDR1 SGHNT and CDR2 YENEEA. V lost 4 bases and J lost 7, with 16 bases in between. The CDR3 sequence is 14 residues long. The CDR3 nucleotides read TGTGCCAGCAGCTCACCCCGTTCGGTAAGTGAAGCTTTCTTT. This translates into CASSSPRSVSEAFF.

CDR3 region: CASSLVSGANYGYTF. The CDR3 DNA reads TGTGCCAGCAGCTTAGTCAGCGGAGCTAACTATGGCTACACCTTC. The gene calls are TRBV11-2 and TRBJ1-2; no reliable D call. The CDR3 consists of 15 residues. Looked up from germline, CDR1 is SGHAT and CDR2 is FQNNGV. The V end was cut by 1 base, the J end by 0 bases, with 9 bases between.

V is TRBV4-1 and J is TRBJ2-3, with 10 bases identical to TRBD2. Germline values: CDR1 MGHRA, CDR2 YSYEKL. The CDR3 totals 16 residues. Trimming at V came to 0 bases and at J to 4 bases, leaving 4 bases not matched to a gene. In DNA, the CDR3 is TGCGCCAGCAGCCAAGATATGCTAGCGGGAGCAGATACGCAGTATTTT. This translates into CASSQDMLAGADTQYF.

J is TRBJ2-5 and V is TRBV7-2; 13 bases match TRBD2. The V gene end was trimmed by 8 bases and the J gene end by 7 bases; junction bases not matched to a gene: 10. CDR1 SGHTA and CDR2 FQGNSA come from the germline V gene. The CDR3 consists of 15 residues. This CDR3 is CASRKGLAGEGTQYF. Here the CDR3 DNA reads TGTGCCAGCCGAAAAGGACTAGCGGGAGAGGGGACCCAGTACTTC.

This clone has just one count. V and J are TRBV28 and TRBJ1-5; possible D gene TRBD1, 5 bases. Germline CDR1 reads MDHEN; CDR2 reads SYDVKM. The CDR3 spans 19 residues. V was shortened by 1 base and J by 0 bases, with 19 bases between the two germline ends. CDR3 bases: TGTGCCAGCAGTTTATCCTTTATCTCATGGGGCTATAGCAATCAGCCCCAGCATTTT. Translating gives CASSLSFISWGYSNQPQHF.

This clone was counted a single time. The chain is built from TRBV19 and TRBJ1-3, with a weak D call TRBD1 (5 bases). Germline CDR1 LNHDA, CDR2 SQIVND (reference sequence). The CDR3 spans 13 residues. The V and J ends lost 5 bases and 8 bases respectively, with 13 bases between them. The CDR3 region has the DNA TGTGCCAGTAGTCCACAAGGGGAGGACACCATATATTTT. This encodes CASSPQGEDTIYF.

The chain carries TRBV6-5 and TRBJ1-5; 7 bases agree with TRBD1. V shed 6 bases and J 2 bases; nucleotides not matched to a gene: 4. Germline CDR1 reads MNHEY; CDR2 reads SVGAGI. The CDR3 covers 14 residues. The CDR3, as DNA: TGTGCCAGCAGGCCAGGGGGAGGCAATCAGCCCCAGCATTTT. As protein: CASRPGGGNQPQHF.

The chain uses TRBV18 and TRBJ2-1, with D uncertain. The CDR3 totals 15 residues. V lost 3 bases to trimming and J lost 4 bases, with 13 bases between them. Germline V gene data show CDR1 as KGHSH and CDR2 as LQKENI. DNA of the CDR3: TGTGCCAGCTCACCGTCCATTGGTAGTTACAATGAGCAGTTCTTC. Amino acid sequence: CASSPSIGSYNEQFF.

CDR3 in amino acids: CASSLLQGADTEAFF. The CDR3 nucleotides are TGTGCCAGCAGCTTACTTCAGGGGGCGGACACTGAAGCTTTCTTT. The rearrangement links TRBV7-6 to TRBJ1-1, with 8 bases lining up with TRBD1. The CDR3 contains 15 residues. Per germline, CDR1 SGHVS and CDR2 FNYEAQ. V gave up 2 bases and J gave up 3 bases; unmatched junction bases: 5.

The chain has TRBV10-3 and TRBJ2-1, with TRBD2 identical over 9 bases. The germline gives CDR1 ENHRY, CDR2 SYGVKD. CDR3 length: 17 residues. With V trimmed by 3 bases and J by 4 bases, 10 bases remained unmatched. CDR3 residues: CAISDSVGAGGYNEQFF. CDR3 nucleotides: TGTGCCATCAGTGATTCAGTGGGAGCGGGGGGTTACAATGAGCAGTTCTTC.

The J gene is TRBJ2-3, the V gene TRBV28, with 8 bases aligning to TRBD2. J lost 0 bases, V lost 8 bases, and 7 bases had no gene match. CDR1 is MDHEN and CDR2 is SYDVKM in the germline V gene. The length of the CDR3 is 15 residues. This CDR3 is CASLRTSRSTDTQYF. In DNA form, the CDR3 reads TGTGCCAGCCTCCGGACTAGCCGTAGCACAGATACGCAGTATTTT.